Reported below is one T cell receptor beta chain. Per the authors' pipeline: The assay estimated nucleated cells by amplifying reference gene primers. Some clones are missing from TCRdb's copy, which holds only in-frame ones; the method was immunoSEQ multiplex PCR. Clonal size and the V and J genes are those of that table, whereas D and trimming came from the DNA. The sample holds about 160,000 clones, approximately 91% seen once. Germline V CDR1 and CDR2: SGDLS, YYNGEE. V lost 4 bases and J lost 6; bases outside the gene matches: 11. This CDR3 contains 16 residues. This entry comes from a study of blood T cell repertoires in COVID-19. Study in general: Sample material is recorded as cDNA or gDNA derived from T cells, B-cell-depleted T cells, or PBMCs.

The clonotype originates from a man aged 18 to 35 with acute or convalescent COVID-19. Source material: peripheral blood. The V and J genes are TRBV9 and TRBJ1-4; TRBD1 agrees at 8 bases. The DNA of the CDR3 is TGTGCCAGCAGCCCCCGAGTGAGGACAGGGTATGAAAAACTGTTTTTT. Translation: CASSPRVRTGYEKLFF. Full variable domain (rest looked up from reference TRBV9 and TRBJ1-4): DSGVTQTPKHLITATGQRVTLRCSPRSGDLSVYWYQQSLDQGLQFLIQYYNGEERAKGNILERFSAQQFPDLHSELNLSSLELGDSALYFCASSPRVRTGYEKLFFGSGTQLSVL.